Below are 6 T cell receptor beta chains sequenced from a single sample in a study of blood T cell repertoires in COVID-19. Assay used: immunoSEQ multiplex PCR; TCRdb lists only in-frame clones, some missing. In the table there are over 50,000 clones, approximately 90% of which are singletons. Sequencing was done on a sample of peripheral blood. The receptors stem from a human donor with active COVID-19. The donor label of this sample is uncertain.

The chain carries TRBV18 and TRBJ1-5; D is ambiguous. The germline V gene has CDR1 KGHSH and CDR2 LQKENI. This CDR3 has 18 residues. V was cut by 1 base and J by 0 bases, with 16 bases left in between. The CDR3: CASSPLGAGTDSNQPQHF. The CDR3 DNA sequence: TGTGCCAGCTCACCACTGGGAGCCGGAACGGATAGCAATCAGCCCCAGCATTTT. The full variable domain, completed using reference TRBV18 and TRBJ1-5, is NAGVMQNPRHLVRRRGQEARLRCSPMKGHSHVYWYRQLPEEGLKFMVYLQKENIIDESGMPKERFSAEFPKEGPSILRIQQVVRGDSAAYFCASSPLGAGTDSNQPQHFGDGTRLSIL.

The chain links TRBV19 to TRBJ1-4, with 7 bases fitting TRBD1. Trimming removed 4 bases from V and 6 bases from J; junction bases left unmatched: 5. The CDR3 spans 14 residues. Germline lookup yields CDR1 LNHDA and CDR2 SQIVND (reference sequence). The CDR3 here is CASSTPGQHEKLFF. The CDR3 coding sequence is TGTGCCAGTAGTACCCCGGGACAGCATGAAAAACTGTTTTTT.

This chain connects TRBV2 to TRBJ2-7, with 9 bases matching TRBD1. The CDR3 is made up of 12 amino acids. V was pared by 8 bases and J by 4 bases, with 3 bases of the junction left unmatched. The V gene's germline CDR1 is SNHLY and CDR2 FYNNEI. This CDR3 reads CASLGQGYEQYV. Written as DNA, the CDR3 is TGTGCCAGCTTGGGACAGGGATACGAGCAGTACGTC.

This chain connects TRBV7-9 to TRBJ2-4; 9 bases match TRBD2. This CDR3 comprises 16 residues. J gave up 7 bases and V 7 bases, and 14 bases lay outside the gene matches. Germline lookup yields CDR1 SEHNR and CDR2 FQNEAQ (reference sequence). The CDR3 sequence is CASTTGREGLLNIQYF. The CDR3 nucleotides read TGTGCCAGCACCACGGGGCGGGAGGGCCTTTTGAACATTCAGTACTTC.

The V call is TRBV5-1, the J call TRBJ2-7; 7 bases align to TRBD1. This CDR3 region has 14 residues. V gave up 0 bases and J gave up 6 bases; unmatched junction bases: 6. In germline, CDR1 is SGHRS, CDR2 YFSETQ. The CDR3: CASSLARGLGEQYF. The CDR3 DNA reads TGCGCCAGCAGCTTGGCTAGGGGGCTCGGCGAGCAGTACTTC.

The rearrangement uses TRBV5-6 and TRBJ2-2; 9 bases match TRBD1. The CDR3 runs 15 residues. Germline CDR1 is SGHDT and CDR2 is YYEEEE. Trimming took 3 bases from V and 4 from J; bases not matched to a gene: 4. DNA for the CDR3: TGTGCCAGCAGCTCATACAGGGGGCGCACCGGGGAGCTGTTTTTT. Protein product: CASSSYRGRTGELFF.